A selection of T cell receptor beta chains follows, all from one sample in a study of long-term antiretroviral therapy in people with HIV. The assay was immunoSEQ multiplex PCR, and TCRdb's table has in-frame clones only and misses some. This table holds just over 15,000 clones, roughly four fifths found once. The sample here was unsorted PBMCs, taken just before starting antiretroviral therapy. These receptors originate from a middle-aged man with HIV. Both conserved end residues are part of each CDR3. A D gene is named only where the DNA matches it firmly. Where a row states a size, it is once, few, many or the class of an expanded clone; other rows omit it.

D,V,size,J,CDR3,DNA
.,TRBV13,.,TRBJ2-7,CASSLGREAGEQYF,TGTGCCAGCAGCTTGGGGCGGGAAGCGGGCGAGCAGTACTTC
TRBD2,TRBV2,.,TRBJ2-1,CASSGLAGPFF,TGTGCCAGCAGTGGACTAGCCGGGCCGTTCTTC
TRBD1,TRBV5-1,.,TRBJ2-7,CASSLVGTATYEQYF,TGCGCCAGCAGCTTGGTCGGGACAGCGACCTACGAGCAGTACTTC
TRBD1,TRBV9,once,TRBJ1-3,CASRQGISGNTIYF,TGTGCCAGCCGACAGGGAATCTCTGGAAACACCATATATTTT
.,TRBV11-2,.,TRBJ2-7,CASSLVPDSLSYEQYF,TGTGCCAGCAGCTTAGTTCCGGACAGTCTATCCTACGAGCAGTACTTC
.,TRBV7-2,.,TRBJ1-6,CASSLLLVSSYNSPLHF,TGTGCCAGCAGCTTATTGTTAGTTAGCTCCTATAATTCACCCCTCCACTTT
.,TRBV27,.,TRBJ1-2,CASSSPFGGYTF,TGTGCCAGCAGTTCTCCTTTTGGTGGCTACACCTTC
TRBD2,TRBV7-2,.,TRBJ2-1,CASSLIGLAGGPSYNEQFF,TGTGCCAGCAGCTTAATCGGACTAGCGGGAGGGCCCTCCTACAATGAGCAGTTCTTC
.,TRBV19,.,TRBJ2-3,CASSIYRVSTDTQYF,TGTGCCAGTAGTATATACAGGGTTTCCACAGATACGCAGTATTTT
.,TRBV30,.,TRBJ1-4,CAWSSGNEKLFF,TGTGCCTGGAGTTCAGGGAATGAAAAACTGTTTTTT
.,TRBV6-6,.,TRBJ2-7,CASSYSEPSPYF,TGTGCCAGCAGTTACTCTGAACCGTCACCGTACTTC
.,TRBV4-1,.,TRBJ2-6,CASSQDSYIRGASAGANVLTF,TGCGCCAGCAGCCAAGATAGTTATATAAGGGGGGCAAGTGCTGGGGCCAACGTCCTGACTTTC
TRBD1,TRBV6-1,.,TRBJ2-7,CASRLGQGSSYEQYF,TGTGCCAGCAGGCTGGGACAGGGTTCTTCCTACGAGCAGTACTTC
.,TRBV27,.,TRBJ2-7,CASSLGPQSYEQYF,TGTGCCAGCAGTTTAGGTCCACAATCCTACGAGCAGTACTTC
.,TRBV7-9,.,TRBJ2-1,CASSLTQRPTGVQFF,TGTGCCAGCAGCTTAACCCAGCGCCCGACAGGCGTGCAGTTCTTC
TRBD1,TRBV7-9,.,TRBJ2-7,CASSLGQGTYEQYF,TGTGCCAGCAGCTTGGGACAGGGTACCTACGAGCAGTACTTC
.,TRBV5-8,.,TRBJ2-7,CASSSDYPYEQYF,TGTGCCAGCAGCTCGGACTACCCCTACGAGCAGTACTTC
TRBD1,TRBV29-1,.,TRBJ1-2,CSVDAGTGELYGYTF,TGCAGCGTTGATGCCGGGACAGGGGAATTATATGGCTACACCTTC
TRBD1,TRBV5-1,.,TRBJ2-2,CASSRGQGNTGELFF,TGCGCCAGCAGCCGGGGACAGGGGAACACCGGGGAGCTGTTTTTT
.,TRBV7-2,.,TRBJ1-2,CASSVGGDYGYTF,TGTGCCAGCAGCGTGGGAGGAGACTATGGCTACACCTTC
.,TRBV27,.,TRBJ2-7,CASGRPQAHEQYF,TGTGCCAGCGGGAGGCCCCAGGCCCACGAGCAGTACTTC
.,TRBV4-1,.,TRBJ1-2,CASSQVVPGGYTF,TGCGCCAGCAGCCAAGTCGTCCCGGGTGGCTACACCTTC
TRBD2,TRBV7-2,.,TRBJ2-5,CASSYPLGGRGETQYF,TGTGCCAGCAGCTACCCCCTGGGCGGGAGGGGGGAGACCCAGTACTTC
.,TRBV4-2,.,TRBJ2-2,CASSHRAPGLAYTGELFF,TGTGCCAGCAGCCACCGAGCCCCTGGGCTAGCCTACACCGGGGAGCTGTTTTTT
TRBD1,TRBV6-5,.,TRBJ1-1,CASSYGGTGDTEAFF,TGTGCCAGCAGTTACGGTGGGACAGGGGACACTGAAGCTTTCTTT
.,TRBV7-9,once,TRBJ2-3,CASTHGDRDTDTQYF,TGTGCCAGCACCCATGGAGACAGAGACACAGATACGCAGTATTTT
TRBD2,TRBV9,.,TRBJ2-3,CASSVSGGSTDTQYF,TGTGCCAGCAGCGTTAGCGGGGGGAGCACAGATACGCAGTATTTT
.,TRBV19,.,TRBJ2-4,CASSDPGGGKNIQYF,TGTGCCAGTAGTGACCCAGGAGGGGGCAAAAACATTCAGTACTTC
TRBD2,TRBV7-2,.,TRBJ2-7,CASSVSSGSWYEQYF,TGTGCCAGCAGCGTTTCTAGCGGGAGTTGGTACGAGCAGTACTTC
TRBD1,TRBV29-1,.,TRBJ1-3,CSAVLFWDRLRNTIYF,TGCAGCGCTGTCCTATTCTGGGACAGGTTAAGAAACACCATATATTTT
.,TRBV7-9,.,TRBJ1-4,CASGPGGGVVEKLFF,TGTGCCAGCGGCCCCGGAGGGGGGGTTGTTGAAAAACTGTTTTTT
.,TRBV11-2,once,TRBJ1-4,CASSLGAAGGEKLFF,TGTGCCAGCAGCTTAGGAGCAGCCGGCGGCGAAAAACTGTTTTTT
.,TRBV7-6,.,TRBJ2-2,CASSLTGTNTGELFF,TGTGCCAGCAGCCTTACAGGAACCAACACCGGGGAGCTGTTTTTT
TRBD1,TRBV13,.,TRBJ2-3,CASSPTGGASDTQYF,TGTGCCAGCAGCCCGACAGGGGGCGCGTCAGATACGCAGTATTTT
TRBD1,TRBV6-1,.,TRBJ1-5,CASSGKGAWNQPQHF,TGTGCCAGCAGTGGGAAGGGGGCCTGGAATCAGCCCCAGCATTTT
.,TRBV7-9,.,TRBJ2-2,CASSFGSGDTGELFF,TGTGCCAGCAGCTTTGGTAGCGGTGACACCGGGGAGCTGTTTTTT
.,TRBV11-2,.,TRBJ2-6,CASSFPSGANVLTF,TGTGCCAGCAGCTTTCCCTCTGGGGCCAACGTCCTGACTTTC
TRBD2,TRBV5-1,.,TRBJ2-3,CASSLEASLAGLADTQYF,TGCGCCAGCAGCTTGGAAGCTTCACTAGCGGGACTCGCAGATACGCAGTATTTT
.,TRBV11-3,.,TRBJ2-7,CASSLDGSTYEQYF,TGTGCCAGCAGCTTAGACGGCAGCACCTACGAGCAGTACTTC
TRBD2,TRBV5-1,.,TRBJ2-1,CASSGSSGGAYNEQFF,TGCGCCAGCAGCGGCTCTAGCGGGGGGGCTTACAATGAGCAGTTCTTC
TRBD1,TRBV10-1,few,TRBJ2-1,CASSEWDSNNEQFF,TGCGCCAGCAGTGAATGGGACAGCAACAATGAGCAGTTCTTC
TRBD2,TRBV11-2,.,TRBJ2-3,CASSSGLGDTQYF,TGTGCCAGCAGCTCGGGACTAGGCGATACGCAGTATTTT